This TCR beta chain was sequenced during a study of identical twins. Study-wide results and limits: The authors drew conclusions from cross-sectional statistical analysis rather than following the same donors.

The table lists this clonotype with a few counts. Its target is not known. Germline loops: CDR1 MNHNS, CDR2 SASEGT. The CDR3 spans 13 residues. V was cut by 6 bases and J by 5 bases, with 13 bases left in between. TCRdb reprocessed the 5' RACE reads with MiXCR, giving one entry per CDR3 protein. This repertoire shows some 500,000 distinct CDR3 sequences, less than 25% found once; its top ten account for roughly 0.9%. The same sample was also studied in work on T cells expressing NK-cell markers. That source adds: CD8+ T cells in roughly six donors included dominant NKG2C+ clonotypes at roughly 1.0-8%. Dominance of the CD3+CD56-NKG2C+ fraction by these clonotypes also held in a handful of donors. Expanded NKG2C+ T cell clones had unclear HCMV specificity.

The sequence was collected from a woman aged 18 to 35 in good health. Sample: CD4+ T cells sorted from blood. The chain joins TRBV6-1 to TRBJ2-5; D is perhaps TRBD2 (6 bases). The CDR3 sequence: CASSRERRETQYF. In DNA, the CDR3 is TGTGCCAGCAGCCGGGAGAGGAGGGAGACCCAGTACTTC.